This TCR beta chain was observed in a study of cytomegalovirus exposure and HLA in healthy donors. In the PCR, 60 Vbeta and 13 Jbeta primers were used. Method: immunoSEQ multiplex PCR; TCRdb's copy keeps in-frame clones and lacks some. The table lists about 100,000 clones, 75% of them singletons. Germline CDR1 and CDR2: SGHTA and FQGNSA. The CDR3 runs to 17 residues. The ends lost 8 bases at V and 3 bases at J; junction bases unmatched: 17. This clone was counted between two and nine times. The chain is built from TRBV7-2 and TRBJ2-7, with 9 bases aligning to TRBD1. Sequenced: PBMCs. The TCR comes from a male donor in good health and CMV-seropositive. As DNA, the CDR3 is TGTGCCAGCGGGGGCGGACTAGGGACAGGGAAGTTCTACGAGCAGTACTTC. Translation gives CASGGGLGTGKFYEQYF.